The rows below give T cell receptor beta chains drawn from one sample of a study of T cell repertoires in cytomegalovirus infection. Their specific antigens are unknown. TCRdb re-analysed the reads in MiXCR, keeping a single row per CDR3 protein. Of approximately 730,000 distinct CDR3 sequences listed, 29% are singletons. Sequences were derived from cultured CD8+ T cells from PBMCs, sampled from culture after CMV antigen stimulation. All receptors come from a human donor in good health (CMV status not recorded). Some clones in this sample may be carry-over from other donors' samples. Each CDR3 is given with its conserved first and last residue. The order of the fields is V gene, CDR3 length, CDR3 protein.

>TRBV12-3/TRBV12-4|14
CASSNQGARSPLHF
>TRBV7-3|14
CASSETQGRTEAFF
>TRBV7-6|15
CASSSRPGGYNEQFF
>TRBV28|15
CASSLVLAGAYEQYF
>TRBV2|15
CASSEMGAPYNEQFF
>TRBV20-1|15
CSALTGAVAYNEQFF
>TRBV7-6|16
CASSGTSGGQGNEQFF
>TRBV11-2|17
CASSLFGRAGLNTEAFF
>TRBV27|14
CASSPTGGFTEAFF
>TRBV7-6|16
CASSANLGGPVDTQYF
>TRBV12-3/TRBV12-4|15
CASSPRGGFNQPQHF
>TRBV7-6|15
CASSPLGLAKETQYF
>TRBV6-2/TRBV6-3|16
CASSYSELSSYNEQFF
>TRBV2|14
CASWGGTSTDTQYF
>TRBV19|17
CASSLPGIYSVTDTQYF
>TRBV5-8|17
CASSLVVWDRGTDTQYF
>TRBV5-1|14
CASLPGQGNTEAFF
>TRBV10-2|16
CASSELGRGPYNEQFF
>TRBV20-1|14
CSAPGQGAKDTQYF
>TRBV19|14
CASSIDSSPYEQYF
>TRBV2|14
CASVQRSSTDTQYF
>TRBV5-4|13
CASSLGQTPRVFF
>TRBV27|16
CASSPTAGLNTGELFF
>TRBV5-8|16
CASSSVTNYPLHGYTF
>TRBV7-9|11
CASSKGTEEYF
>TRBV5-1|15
CASSLPTGFGYGYTF